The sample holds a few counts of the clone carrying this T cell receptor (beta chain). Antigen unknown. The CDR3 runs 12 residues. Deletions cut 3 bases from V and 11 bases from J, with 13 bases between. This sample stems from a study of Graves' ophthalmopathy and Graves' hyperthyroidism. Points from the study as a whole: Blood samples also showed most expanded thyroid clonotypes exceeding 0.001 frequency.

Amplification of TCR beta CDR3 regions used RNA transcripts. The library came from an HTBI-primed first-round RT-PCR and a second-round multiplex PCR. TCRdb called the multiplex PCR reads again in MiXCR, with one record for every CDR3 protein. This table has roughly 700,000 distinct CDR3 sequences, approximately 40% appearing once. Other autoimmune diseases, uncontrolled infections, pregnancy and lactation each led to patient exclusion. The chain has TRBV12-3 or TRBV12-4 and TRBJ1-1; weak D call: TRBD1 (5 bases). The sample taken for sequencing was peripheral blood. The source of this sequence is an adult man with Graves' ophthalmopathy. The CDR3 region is CASSFGTLSAFF. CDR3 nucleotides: TGTGCCAGCAGTTTCGGGACTCTTTCCGCTTTCTTT.